What follows is one TCR beta chain and its context. Its antigen is currently unknown. This sample was included in a study of T cell repertoires in cytomegalovirus infection. Study overall: Well-studied HLA-B-restricted CMV epitopes were used in the study alongside recently identified HLA-C-restricted ones. Public TCR beta signatures marked donors with CMV infection and the matching HLA. General study points: Within the response measured ex vivo, HLA-C-restricted CMV-specific TCR beta clonotypes were dominant.

This CDR3 contains 13 residues. The germline V gene has CDR1 MNHEY and CDR2 SMNVEV (reference sequence). Trimming pared 6 bases from V and 2 bases from J, leaving 10 bases between. Using its own MiXCR run on the reads, TCRdb lists one record per CDR3 protein. The table records about 920,000 distinct CDR3 sequences, under 40% of them present only once. The sequence was obtained from a human donor in good health (CMV status not recorded). Some clones in this sample may be carry-over from other donors' samples. The sample was cultured CD8+ T cells from PBMCs, taken from culture after CMV antigen stimulation. The V call is TRBV27, the J call TRBJ1-2; D possibly corresponds to TRBD1 (6 bases). The CDR3 loop is CASSGQHNYGYTF. In DNA form, the CDR3 reads TGTGCCAGCAGCGGACAGCACAACTATGGCTACACCTTC.